The rows below give T cell receptor beta chains drawn from one sample of a study of CD8 T cells in Susac syndrome. One entry per CDR3 protein, called by TCRdb with MiXCR from the immunoSEQ multiplex PCR reads. The sample yields 180,000 or so distinct CDR3 sequences, approximately 96% seen once. The sequenced sample consisted of CD4+ T cells from PBMCs. These receptors originate from a human donor in good health. CDR3s include the opening cysteine and the closing phenylalanine or tryptophan. D genes are given only for firm matches. A row's size may be missing; if present it is once, few, many or a size class.

J: TRBJ2-3
size: -
length: 13
V: TRBV29-1
D: -
DNA: TGCAGCGTTGAAGAGGACAAAACAGATACGCAGTATTTT
CDR3: CSVEEDKTDTQYF

J: TRBJ2-1
size: -
length: 11
V: TRBV2
D: -
DNA: TGTGCCAGCAGTGCCCACCATGAGCAGTTCTTC
CDR3: CASSAHHEQFF

J: TRBJ1-5
size: -
length: 15
V: TRBV19
D: -
DNA: TGTGCCAGTAGTATGGGAACAGTGCCGGGTCAGCCCCAGCATTTT
CDR3: CASSMGTVPGQPQHF

J: TRBJ2-3
size: -
length: 16
V: TRBV7-9
D: TRBD1
DNA: TGTGCCAGCAGCTCCGCCGGGACAGGGGTAACAGATACGCAGTATTTT
CDR3: CASSSAGTGVTDTQYF

J: TRBJ1-3
size: -
length: 14
V: TRBV30
D: -
DNA: TGTGCCTGGAGTCCGGGACATCCTGGAAACACCATATATTTT
CDR3: CAWSPGHPGNTIYF

J: TRBJ2-5
size: -
length: 13
V: TRBV4-3
D: -
DNA: TGCGCCAGCAGCCAAACTAGCCAGGAGACCCAGTACTTC
CDR3: CASSQTSQETQYF

J: TRBJ1-6
size: -
length: 15
V: TRBV5-1
D: -
DNA: TGCGCCAGCAGCTTGGCCGACACCTATAATTCACCCCTCCACTTT
CDR3: CASSLADTYNSPLHF

J: TRBJ1-5
size: few
length: 14
V: TRBV29-1
D: -
DNA: TGCAGCATCGGAGGGGCCAATAGCAATCAGCCCCAGCATTTT
CDR3: CSIGGANSNQPQHF

J: TRBJ1-6
size: once
length: 13
V: TRBV7-2
D: -
DNA: TGTGCCAGCAGCTTACTCGGGGAATCACCCCTCCACTTT
CDR3: CASSLLGESPLHF

J: TRBJ1-2
size: -
length: 16
V: TRBV5-6
D: -
DNA: TGTGCCAGCAGCTTGGGGCAGAGGGACGGATTGTCTGGCTACACCTTC
CDR3: CASSLGQRDGLSGYTF

J: TRBJ1-5
size: once
length: 12
V: TRBV6-1
D: -
DNA: TGTGCCAGCCGCGCAGGGTGGCTCTTTGCGCATTTT
CDR3: CASRAGWLFAHF

J: TRBJ2-1
size: -
length: 14
V: TRBV7-2
D: TRBD1
DNA: TGTGCCAGCAGCTGGCGGGACAGGGACAATGAGCAGTTCTTC
CDR3: CASSWRDRDNEQFF

J: TRBJ1-2
size: -
length: 16
V: TRBV7-9
D: -
DNA: TGTGCCAGCAGCTTTGGGTCGGGTCAGCGCGGCACTGGCTACACCTTC
CDR3: CASSFGSGQRGTGYTF

J: TRBJ2-7
size: -
length: 14
V: TRBV7-2
D: -
DNA: TGTGCCAGCAGGACTCGGGACCTTTCCTACGAGCAGTACTTC
CDR3: CASRTRDLSYEQYF

J: TRBJ1-1
size: -
length: 14
V: TRBV7-2
D: -
DNA: TGTGCCAGCAGCTTAGTGGGGGTCGGTACTGAAGCTTTCTTT
CDR3: CASSLVGVGTEAFF

J: TRBJ1-4
size: -
length: 14
V: TRBV9
D: -
DNA: TGTGCCAGCAGCGTATCCCAGGGGCATGAAAAACTGTTTTTT
CDR3: CASSVSQGHEKLFF

J: TRBJ2-2
size: -
length: 12
V: TRBV29-1
D: -
DNA: TGCAGCGTTGGACCGAACACCGGGGAGCTGTTTTTT
CDR3: CSVGPNTGELFF

J: TRBJ1-3
size: -
length: 16
V: TRBV7-9
D: -
DNA: TGTGCCAGCAGCTTAGGTTTACGGACCTCTGGAAACACCATATATTTT
CDR3: CASSLGLRTSGNTIYF